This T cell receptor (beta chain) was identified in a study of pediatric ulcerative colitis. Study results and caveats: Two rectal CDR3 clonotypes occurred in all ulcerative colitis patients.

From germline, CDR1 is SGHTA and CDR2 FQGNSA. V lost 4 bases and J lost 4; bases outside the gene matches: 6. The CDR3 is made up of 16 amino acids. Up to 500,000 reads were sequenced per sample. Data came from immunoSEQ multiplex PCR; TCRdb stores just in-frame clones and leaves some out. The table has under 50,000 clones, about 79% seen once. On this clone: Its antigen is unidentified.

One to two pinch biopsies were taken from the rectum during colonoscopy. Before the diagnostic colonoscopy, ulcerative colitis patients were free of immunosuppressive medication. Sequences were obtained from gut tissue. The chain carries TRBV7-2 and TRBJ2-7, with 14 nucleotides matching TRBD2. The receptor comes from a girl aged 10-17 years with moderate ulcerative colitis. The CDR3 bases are TGTGCCAGCAGCTCAGGGACTAGCGGGAGAAGGTACGAGCAGTACTTC. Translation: CASSSGTSGRRYEQYF.